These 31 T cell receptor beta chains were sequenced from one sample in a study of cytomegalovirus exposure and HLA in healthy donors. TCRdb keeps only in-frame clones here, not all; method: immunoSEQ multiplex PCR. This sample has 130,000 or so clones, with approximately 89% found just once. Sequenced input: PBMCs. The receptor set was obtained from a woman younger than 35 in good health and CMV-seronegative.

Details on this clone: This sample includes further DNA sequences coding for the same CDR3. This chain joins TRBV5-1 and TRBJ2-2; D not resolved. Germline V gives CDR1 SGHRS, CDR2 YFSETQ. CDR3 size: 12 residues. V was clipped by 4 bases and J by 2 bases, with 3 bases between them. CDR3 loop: CASSPNTGELFF. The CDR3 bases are TGCGCCAGCAGCCCTAACACCGGGGAGCTGTTTTTT. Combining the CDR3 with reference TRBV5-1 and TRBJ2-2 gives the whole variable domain KAGVTQTPRYLIKTRGQQVTLSCSPISGHRSVSWYQQTPGQGLQFLFEYFSETQRNKGNFPGRFSGRQFSNSRSEMNVSTLELGDSALYLCASSPNTGELFFGEGSRLTVL.

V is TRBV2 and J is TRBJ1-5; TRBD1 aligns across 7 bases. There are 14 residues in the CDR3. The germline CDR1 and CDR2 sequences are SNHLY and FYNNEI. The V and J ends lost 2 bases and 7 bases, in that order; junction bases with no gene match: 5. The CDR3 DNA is TGTGCCAGCAGTGAACGACAGGGAGCACAGCCCCAGCATTTT. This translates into CASSERQGAQPQHF.

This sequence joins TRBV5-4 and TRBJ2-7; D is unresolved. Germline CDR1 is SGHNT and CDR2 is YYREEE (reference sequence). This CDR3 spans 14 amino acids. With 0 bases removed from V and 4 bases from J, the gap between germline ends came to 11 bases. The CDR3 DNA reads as TGTGCCAGCAGCTTGGCTCCGGGTTCGTACGAGCAGTACTTC. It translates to CASSLAPGSYEQYF.

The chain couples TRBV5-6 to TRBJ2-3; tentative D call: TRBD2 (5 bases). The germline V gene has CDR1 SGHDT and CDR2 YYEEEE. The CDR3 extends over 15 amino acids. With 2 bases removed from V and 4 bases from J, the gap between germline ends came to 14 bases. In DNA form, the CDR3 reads TGTGCCAGCAGCTTAGTTTCGGCTAGCCCAGATACGCAGTATTTT. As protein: CASSLVSASPDTQYF.

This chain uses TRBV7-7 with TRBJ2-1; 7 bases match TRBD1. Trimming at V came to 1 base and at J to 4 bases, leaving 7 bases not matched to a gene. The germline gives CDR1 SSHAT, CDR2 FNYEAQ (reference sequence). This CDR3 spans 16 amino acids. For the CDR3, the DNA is TGTGCCAGCAGCTTAGAGTGGGACAGTCCATACAATGAGCAGTTCTTC. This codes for CASSLEWDSPYNEQFF.

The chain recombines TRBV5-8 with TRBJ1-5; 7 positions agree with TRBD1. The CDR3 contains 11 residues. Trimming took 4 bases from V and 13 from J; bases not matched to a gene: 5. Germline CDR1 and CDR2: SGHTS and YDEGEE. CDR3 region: CASSQGTEQHF. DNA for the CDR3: TGTGCCAGCAGCCAGGGGACAGAACAGCATTTT.

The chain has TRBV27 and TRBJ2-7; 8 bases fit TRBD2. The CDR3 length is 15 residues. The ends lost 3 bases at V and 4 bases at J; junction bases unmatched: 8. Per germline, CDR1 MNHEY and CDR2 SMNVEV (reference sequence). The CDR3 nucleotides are TGTGCCAGCAGTTTGAGAGCGGGGGAACCTTACGAGCAGTACTTC. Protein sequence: CASSLRAGEPYEQYF.

The CDR3 reads CASSSGTGTYEQFF. CDR3 nucleotide sequence: TGTGCCAGCAGTTCCGGGACAGGGACGTATGAGCAGTTCTTC. The J gene is TRBJ2-1, the V gene TRBV6-1, with 9 bases lining up with TRBD1. Germline V gene data show CDR1 as MNHNS and CDR2 as SASEGT. With V trimmed by 5 bases and J by 8 bases, 7 bases remained unmatched. The CDR3 runs to 14 residues.

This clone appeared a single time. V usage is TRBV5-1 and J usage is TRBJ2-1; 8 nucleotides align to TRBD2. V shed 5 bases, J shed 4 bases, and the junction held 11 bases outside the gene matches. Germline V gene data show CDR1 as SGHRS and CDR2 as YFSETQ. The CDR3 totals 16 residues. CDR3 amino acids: CASRDKRAGEYNEQFF. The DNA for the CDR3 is TGCGCCAGCAGAGACAAACGAGCGGGGGAGTACAATGAGCAGTTCTTC.

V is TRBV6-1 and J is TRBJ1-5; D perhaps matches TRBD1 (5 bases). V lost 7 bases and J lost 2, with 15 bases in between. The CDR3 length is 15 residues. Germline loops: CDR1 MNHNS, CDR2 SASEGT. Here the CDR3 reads CASTNFGARNQPQHF. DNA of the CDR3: TGTGCCAGCACCAATTTTGGGGCACGCAATCAGCCCCAGCATTTT.

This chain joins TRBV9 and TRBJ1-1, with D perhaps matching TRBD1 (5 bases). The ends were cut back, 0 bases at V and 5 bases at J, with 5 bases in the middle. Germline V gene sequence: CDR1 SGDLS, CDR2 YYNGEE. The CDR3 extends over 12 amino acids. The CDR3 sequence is CASSVEGTEAFF. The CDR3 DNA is TGTGCCAGCAGCGTAGAGGGGACTGAAGCTTTCTTT.

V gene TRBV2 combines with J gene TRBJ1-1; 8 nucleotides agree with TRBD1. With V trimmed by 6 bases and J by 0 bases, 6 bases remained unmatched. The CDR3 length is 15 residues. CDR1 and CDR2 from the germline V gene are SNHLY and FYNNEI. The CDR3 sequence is CASSGQGAMNTEAFF. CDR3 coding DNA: TGTGCCAGCAGCGGGCAGGGGGCAATGAACACTGAAGCTTTCTTT.

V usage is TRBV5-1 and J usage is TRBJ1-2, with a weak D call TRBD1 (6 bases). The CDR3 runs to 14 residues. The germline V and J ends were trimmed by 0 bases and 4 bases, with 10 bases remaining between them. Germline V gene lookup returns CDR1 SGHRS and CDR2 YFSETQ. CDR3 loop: CASSLDRVGYGYTF. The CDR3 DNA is TGCGCCAGCAGCTTGGACAGGGTTGGCTATGGCTACACCTTC.

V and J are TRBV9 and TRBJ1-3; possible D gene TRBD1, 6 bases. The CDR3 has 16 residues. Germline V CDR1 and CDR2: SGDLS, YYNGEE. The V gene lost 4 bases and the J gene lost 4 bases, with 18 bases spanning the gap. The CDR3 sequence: CASSSGTTLSGNTIYF. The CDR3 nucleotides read TGTGCCAGCAGCTCCGGGACAACGTTATCCGGAAACACCATATATTTT. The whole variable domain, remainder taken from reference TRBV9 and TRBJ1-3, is DSGVTQTPKHLITATGQRVTLRCSPRSGDLSVYWYQQSLDQGLQFLIQYYNGEERAKGNILERFSAQQFPDLHSELNLSSLELGDSALYFCASSSGTTLSGNTIYFGEGSWLTVV.

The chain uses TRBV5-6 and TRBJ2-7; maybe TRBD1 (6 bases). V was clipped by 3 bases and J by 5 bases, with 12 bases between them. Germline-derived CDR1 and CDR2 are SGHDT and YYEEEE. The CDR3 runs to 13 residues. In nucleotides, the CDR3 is TGTGCCAGCAGCTCTGACAGGTACCACGAGCAGTACTTC. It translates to CASSSDRYHEQYF. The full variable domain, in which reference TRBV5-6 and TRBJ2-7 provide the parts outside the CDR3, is DAGVTQSPTHLIKTRGQQVTLRCSPKSGHDTVSWYQQALGQGPQFIFQYYEEEERQRGNFPDRFSGHQFPNYSSELNVNALLLGDSALYLCASSSDRYHEQYFGPGTRLTVT.

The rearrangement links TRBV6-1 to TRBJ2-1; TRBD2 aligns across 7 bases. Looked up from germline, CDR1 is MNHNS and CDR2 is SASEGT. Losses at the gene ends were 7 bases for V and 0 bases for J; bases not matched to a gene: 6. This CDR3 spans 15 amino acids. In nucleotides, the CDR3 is TGTGCCAGCATGGCGGGGGTGAGCTCCTACAATGAGCAGTTCTTC. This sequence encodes CASMAGVSSYNEQFF.

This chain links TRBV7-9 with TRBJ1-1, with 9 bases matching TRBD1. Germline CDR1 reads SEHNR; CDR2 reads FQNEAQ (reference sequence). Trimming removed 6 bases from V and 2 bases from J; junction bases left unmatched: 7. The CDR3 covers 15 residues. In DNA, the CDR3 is TGTGCCAGCAGTCCCACAGGGGGCGTTAACACTGAAGCTTTCTTT. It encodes CASSPTGGVNTEAFF.

The DNA of the CDR3 is TGTGCCAGCAGTTTATCGTCGTACACCGGGGTTTACAATGAGCAGTTCTTC. Its translation is CASSLSSYTGVYNEQFF. This sequence joins TRBV27 and TRBJ2-1; TRBD2 might be the D (5 bases). Germline V CDR1 and CDR2: MNHEY, SMNVEV (reference sequence). The CDR3 is 17 residues long. V lost 0 bases and J 4 bases, leaving 16 bases between the germline ends.

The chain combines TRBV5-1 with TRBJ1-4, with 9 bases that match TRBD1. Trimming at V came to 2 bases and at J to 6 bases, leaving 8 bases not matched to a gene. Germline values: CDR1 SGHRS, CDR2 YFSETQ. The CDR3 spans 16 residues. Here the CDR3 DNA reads TGCGCCAGCAGCTTACAGGGGGCGAGCAGGGATGAAAAACTGTTTTTT. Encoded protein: CASSLQGASRDEKLFF. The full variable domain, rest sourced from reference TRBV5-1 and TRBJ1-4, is KAGVTQTPRYLIKTRGQQVTLSCSPISGHRSVSWYQQTPGQGLQFLFEYFSETQRNKGNFPGRFSGRQFSNSRSEMNVSTLELGDSALYLCASSLQGASRDEKLFFGSGTQLSVL.

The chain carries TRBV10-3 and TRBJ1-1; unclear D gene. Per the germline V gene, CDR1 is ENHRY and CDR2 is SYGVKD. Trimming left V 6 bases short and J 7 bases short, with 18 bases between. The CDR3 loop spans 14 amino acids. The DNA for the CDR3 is TGTGCCATCAGCGCCTCAGAACTTGGAGTTGAAGCTTTCTTT. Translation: CAISASELGVEAFF.

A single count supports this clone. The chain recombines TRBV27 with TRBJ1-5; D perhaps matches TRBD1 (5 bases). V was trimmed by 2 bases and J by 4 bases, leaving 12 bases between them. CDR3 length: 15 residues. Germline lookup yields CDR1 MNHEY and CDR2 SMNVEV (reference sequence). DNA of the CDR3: TGTGCCAGCAGTTTAACCCTGACAGTAAATCAGCCCCAGCATTTT. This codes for CASSLTLTVNQPQHF.

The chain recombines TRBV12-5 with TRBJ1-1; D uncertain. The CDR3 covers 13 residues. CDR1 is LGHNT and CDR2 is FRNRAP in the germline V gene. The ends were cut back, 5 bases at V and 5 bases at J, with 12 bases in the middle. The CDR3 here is CASGETARTEAFF. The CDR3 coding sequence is TGTGCTAGTGGTGAAACGGCTAGGACTGAAGCTTTCTTT.

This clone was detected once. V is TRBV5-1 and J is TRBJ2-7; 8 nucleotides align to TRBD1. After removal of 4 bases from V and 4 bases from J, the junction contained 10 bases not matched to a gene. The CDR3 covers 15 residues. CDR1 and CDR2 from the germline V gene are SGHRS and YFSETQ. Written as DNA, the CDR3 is TGCGCCAGCAGCCAAAACGCGGGACAGGTTTACGAGCAGTACTTC. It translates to CASSQNAGQVYEQYF.

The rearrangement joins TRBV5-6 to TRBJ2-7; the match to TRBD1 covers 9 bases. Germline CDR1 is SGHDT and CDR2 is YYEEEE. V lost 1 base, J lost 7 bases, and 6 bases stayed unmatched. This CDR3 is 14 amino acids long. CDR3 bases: TGTGCCAGCAGCTTGTTGGACAGGGGATGGGAGCAGTACTTC. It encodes CASSLLDRGWEQYF.

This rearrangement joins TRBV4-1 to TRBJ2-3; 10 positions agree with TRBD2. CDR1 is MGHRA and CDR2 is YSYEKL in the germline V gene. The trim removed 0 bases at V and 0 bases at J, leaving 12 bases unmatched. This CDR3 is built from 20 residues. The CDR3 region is CASSQDLSSGGIPSTDTQYF. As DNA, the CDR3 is TGCGCCAGCAGCCAAGACCTATCTAGCGGGGGTATTCCTAGCACAGATACGCAGTATTTT.

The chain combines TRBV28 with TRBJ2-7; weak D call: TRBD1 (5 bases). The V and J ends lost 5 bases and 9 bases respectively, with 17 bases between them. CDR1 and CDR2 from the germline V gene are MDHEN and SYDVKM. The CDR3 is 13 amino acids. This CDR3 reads CASSQPDRLRQYF. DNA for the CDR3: TGTGCCAGCAGTCAACCTGACAGACTTCGGCAGTACTTC.

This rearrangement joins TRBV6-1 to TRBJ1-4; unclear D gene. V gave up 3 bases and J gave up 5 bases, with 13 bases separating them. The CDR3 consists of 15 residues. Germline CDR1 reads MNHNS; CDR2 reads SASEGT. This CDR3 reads CASSESGSPNEKLFF. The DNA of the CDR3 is TGTGCCAGCAGTGAGTCCGGTTCACCGAATGAAAAACTGTTTTTT.

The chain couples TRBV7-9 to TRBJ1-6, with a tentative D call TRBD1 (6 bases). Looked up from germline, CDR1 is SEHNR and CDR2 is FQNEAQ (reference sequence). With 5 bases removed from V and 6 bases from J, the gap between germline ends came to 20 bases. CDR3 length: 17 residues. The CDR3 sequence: CASSSDPGPGVNSPLHF. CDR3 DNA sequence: TGTGCCAGCAGCAGTGATCCTGGGCCAGGGGTTAATTCACCCCTCCACTTT. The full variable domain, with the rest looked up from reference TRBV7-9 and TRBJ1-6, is DTGVSQNPRHKITKRGQNVTFRCDPISEHNRLYWYRQTLGQGPEFLTYFQNEAQLEKSRLLSDRFSAERPKGSFSTLEIQRTEQGDSAMYLCASSSDPGPGVNSPLHFGNGTRLTVT.

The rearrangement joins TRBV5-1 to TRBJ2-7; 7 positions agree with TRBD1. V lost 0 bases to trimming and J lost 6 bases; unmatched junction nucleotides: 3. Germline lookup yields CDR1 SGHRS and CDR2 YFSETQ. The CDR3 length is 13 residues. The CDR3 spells CASSLEWTGEQYF. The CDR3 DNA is TGCGCCAGCAGCTTGGAGTGGACAGGCGAGCAGTACTTC.

The CDR3 nucleotides read TGTGCCAGCAGTGTTAGGCCAGGGGATTGGTCTGGGGCCAACGTCCTGACTTTC. Translating gives CASSVRPGDWSGANVLTF. This chain joins TRBV2 and TRBJ2-6, with D tentatively TRBD1 (6 bases). CDR1 and CDR2 (germline): SNHLY, FYNNEI. V was shortened by 4 bases and J by 1 base, with 17 bases between the two germline ends. The CDR3 runs to 18 residues.

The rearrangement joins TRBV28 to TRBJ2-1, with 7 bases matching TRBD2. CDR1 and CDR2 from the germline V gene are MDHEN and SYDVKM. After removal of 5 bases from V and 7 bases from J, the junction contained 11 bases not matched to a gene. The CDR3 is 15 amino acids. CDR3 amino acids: CASSRTSVLHNEQFF. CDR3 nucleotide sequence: TGTGCCAGCAGTCGCACTAGCGTTTTACATAATGAGCAGTTCTTC.